This passage covers 18 T cell receptor beta chains from one sample sequenced in a study of blood T cell repertoires in COVID-19. Using immunoSEQ multiplex PCR, the repertoire was profiled, and TCRdb retains in-frame clones only, with some absent. The sample includes over 30,000 clones, less than 95% of them seen just once. Sequenced: peripheral blood. These TCRs come from a man at least 80 years old with acute or convalescent COVID-19.

The chain couples TRBV9 to TRBJ2-6; tentative D call: TRBD1 (7 bases). Germline V CDR1 and CDR2: SGDLS, YYNGEE. The CDR3 runs to 16 residues. V shed 4 bases and J shed 0 bases, with 11 bases lying between them. The CDR3 coding sequence is TGTGCCAGCAGCCTCAGGGGGGACTCTGGGGCCAACGTCCTGACTTTC. This codes for CASSLRGDSGANVLTF.

The chain links TRBV18 to TRBJ2-2; TRBD2 matches 13 bases. Looked up from germline, CDR1 is KGHSH and CDR2 is LQKENI. V gave up 4 bases and J gave up 5 bases; unmatched junction bases: 13. The CDR3 is 19 amino acids. CDR3 in amino acids: CASSLPGLAGAVTTGELFF. The CDR3 DNA follows: TGTGCCAGCTCACTCCCCGGACTAGCGGGGGCCGTAACGACCGGGGAGCTGTTTTTT.

The chain uses TRBV30 and TRBJ1-4; D remains unclear. Germline CDR1 reads GTSNPN; CDR2 reads SVGIG (reference sequence). V lost 4 bases to trimming and J lost 0 bases, with 12 bases between them. This CDR3 comprises 15 residues. CDR3 DNA sequence: TGTGCCTGGACCGCCCTATCGGCAACTAATGAAAAACTGTTTTTT. This encodes CAWTALSATNEKLFF.

CDR3 nucleotide sequence: TGCGCCAGCAGTGAACAGGGGTTGTACGAGCAGTACTTC. Protein sequence: CASSEQGLYEQYF. This chain uses TRBV10-2 with TRBJ2-7, with TRBD1 matching over 7 bases. CDR1 WSHSY and CDR2 SAAADI come from the germline V gene. The V segment lost 3 bases and the J segment 4 bases; nucleotides outside the gene matches: 3. CDR3 length: 13 residues.

V is TRBV11-2 and J is TRBJ1-1, with unresolved D. CDR1 and CDR2 (germline): SGHAT, FQNNGV. The germline V and J ends were trimmed by 4 bases and 9 bases, with 18 bases remaining between them. This CDR3 comprises 14 residues. CDR3 sequence (DNA): TGTGCCAGCAGCTCTCCACCTGGCAGCGTACAAGCTTTCTTT. This translates into CASSSPPGSVQAFF.

V is TRBV7-2 and J is TRBJ2-1; possibly TRBD2 for D (6 bases). Trimming removed 1 base at V and 3 bases at J, with 10 bases between. The CDR3 consists of 15 residues. The germline CDR1 and CDR2 sequences are SGHTA and FQGNSA. The CDR3 protein is CASSLGGTGYNEQFF. The CDR3 bases are TGTGCCAGCAGCTTAGGAGGGACTGGCTACAATGAGCAGTTCTTC.

This chain uses TRBV6-5 with TRBJ1-3; tentative D call: TRBD1 (5 bases). V was shortened by 8 bases and J by 2 bases, with 16 bases between the two germline ends. Germline lookup yields CDR1 MNHEY and CDR2 SVGAGI. The CDR3 spans 15 residues. CDR3 DNA: TGTGCCAGCTCGGAGGGAGGGACGGCTGGAAACACCATATATTTT. Amino acids: CASSEGGTAGNTIYF.

V and J are TRBV30 and TRBJ1-6; D is uncertain. In germline, CDR1 is GTSNPN, CDR2 SVGIG (reference sequence). The V gene lost 4 bases and the J gene lost 10 bases, with 14 bases spanning the gap. This CDR3 is 13 amino acids long. The CDR3 here is CAWNRGSESPLHF. In DNA form, the CDR3 reads TGTGCCTGGAACCGGGGATCTGAATCACCCCTCCACTTT. Together with reference TRBV30 and TRBJ1-6, the CDR3 gives the full variable domain: SQTIHQWPATLVQPVGSPLSLECTVEGTSNPNLYWYRQAAGRGLQLLFYSVGIGQISSEVPQNLSASRPQDRQFILSSKKLLLSDSGFYLCAWNRGSESPLHFGNGTRLTVT.

V and J are TRBV5-1 and TRBJ2-5; 15 nucleotides agree with TRBD2. The CDR3 extends over 17 amino acids. The V gene's germline CDR1 is SGHRS and CDR2 YFSETQ. V was pared by 4 bases and J by 4 bases, with 8 bases of the junction left unmatched. The DNA for the CDR3 is TGCGCCAGCAGCCCGGGACTAGCGGGGGGCCAGAGAGAGACCCAGTACTTC. Its protein product is CASSPGLAGGQRETQYF. Based on the CDR3 plus reference TRBV5-1 and TRBJ2-5, the full variable domain is KAGVTQTPRYLIKTRGQQVTLSCSPISGHRSVSWYQQTPGQGLQFLFEYFSETQRNKGNFPGRFSGRQFSNSRSEMNVSTLELGDSALYLCASSPGLAGGQRETQYFGPGTRLLVL.

The rearrangement uses TRBV1 and TRBJ2-7; the table's D gene call, TRBD1, was not cross checked with the DNA. TRBV1 is labeled a pseudogene. CDR3 size: 16 residues. For the CDR3, the DNA is TGCACCAGCAGCCAAGAGGGGACAGTTTCTTACTACGAGCAGTACTTC. It yields the protein CTSSQEGTVSYYEQYF.

The chain joins TRBV9 to TRBJ1-1, with D unclear. The CDR3 is 14 residues long. V gave up 2 bases and J gave up 1 base, with 9 bases separating them. Germline V CDR1 and CDR2: SGDLS, YYNGEE. Here the CDR3 reads CASSVDSQNTEAFF. CDR3 nucleotide sequence: TGTGCCAGCAGCGTTGACTCCCAGAACACTGAAGCTTTCTTT.

The V call is TRBV3-1 (or the pseudogene TRBV3-2), the J call TRBJ2-7; D is unresolved. This CDR3 contains 12 residues. Germline V gives CDR1 LGHDT, CDR2 YNNKEL (reference sequence). V lost 5 bases and J 2 bases, leaving 7 bases between the germline ends. The DNA of the CDR3 is TGTGCCAGCAGCTACGGTACCTACGAGCAGTACTTC. This translates into CASSYGTYEQYF.

J is TRBJ2-2 and V is TRBV5-1; a possible D gene is TRBD1 (5 bases). V dropped 2 bases and J dropped 5 bases, with 16 bases sitting between them. The CDR3 sequence is 16 residues long. CDR1 is SGHRS, CDR2 YFSETQ, per germline. For the CDR3, the DNA is TGCGCCAGCAGCTTAAATCGCGCAGGGCCAACCGGGGAGCTGTTTTTT. As protein: CASSLNRAGPTGELFF.

The chain recombines TRBV11-2 with TRBJ2-6; D is uncertain. Trimming removed 1 base at V and 0 bases at J, with 4 bases between. The CDR3 extends over 15 amino acids. In germline, CDR1 is SGHAT, CDR2 FQNNGV. The CDR3 DNA follows: TGTGCCAGCAGCTTAGTTCGCTCTGGGGCCAACGTCCTGACTTTC. Its translation is CASSLVRSGANVLTF.

This chain joins TRBV30 and TRBJ1-2; D is possibly TRBD1 (6 bases). CDR3 length equals 11 residues. In germline, CDR1 is GTSNPN, CDR2 SVGIG (reference sequence). Trimming left V 7 bases short and J 4 bases short, with 10 bases between. This CDR3 is CALQGPYGYTF. CDR3 DNA: TGTGCCTTACAGGGCCCCTATGGCTACACCTTC.

Only one count was recorded for this clone. The sample contains more than one DNA sequence encoding this CDR3. The V gene is TRBV19, the J gene TRBJ2-7; D is unclear. The CDR3 covers 14 residues. The germline gives CDR1 LNHDA, CDR2 SQIVND (reference sequence). V lost 5 bases to trimming and J lost 2 bases, with 13 bases between them. The CDR3 protein is CASSPRQGPYEQYF. Written as DNA, the CDR3 is TGTGCCAGTAGTCCCCGACAAGGTCCCTACGAGCAGTACTTC.

The J gene is TRBJ1-3, the V gene TRBV7-3; D gene uncertain. The germline V and J ends were trimmed by 2 bases and 3 bases, with 5 bases remaining between them. This CDR3 spans 13 amino acids. Germline CDR1 is SGHTA and CDR2 is FQGTGA. The CDR3 DNA is TGTGCCAGCAGCTTAGCCGGTGGAAACACCATATATTTT. It yields the protein CASSLAGGNTIYF.

The chain couples TRBV12-3 or TRBV12-4 to TRBJ2-1; D might be TRBD2 (6 bases). Between the trimmed V and J ends, which lost 7 bases and 8 bases, there was a span of 12 bases. This CDR3 has 12 residues. The CDR3 loop reads CASMRGWDEQFF. The CDR3 nucleotides are TGTGCCAGCATGCGGGGTTGGGATGAGCAGTTCTTC.